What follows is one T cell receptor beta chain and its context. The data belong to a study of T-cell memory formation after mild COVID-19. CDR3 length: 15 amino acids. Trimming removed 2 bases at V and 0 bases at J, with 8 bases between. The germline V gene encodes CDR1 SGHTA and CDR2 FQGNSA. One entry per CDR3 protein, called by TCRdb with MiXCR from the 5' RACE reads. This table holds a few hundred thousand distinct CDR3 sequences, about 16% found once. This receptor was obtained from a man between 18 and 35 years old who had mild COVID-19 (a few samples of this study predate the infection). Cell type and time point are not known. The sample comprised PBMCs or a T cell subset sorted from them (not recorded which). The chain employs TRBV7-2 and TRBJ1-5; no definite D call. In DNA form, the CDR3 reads TGTGCCAGCAGCTTACAGGTTTATAGCAATCAGCCCCAGCATTTT. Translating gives CASSLQVYSNQPQHF.